These 14 T cell receptor beta chains share one sample of origin, sequenced in a study of T-cell reconstitution after alpha-beta-depleted transplantation in children. Preparation of the TCRbeta library used unique molecular identifiers. TCRdb ran MiXCR on the PCR reads and lists one entry per CDR3 protein. The sample gives about 980,000 distinct CDR3 sequences, roughly 29% of which show up once; approximately 30% is in the top ten. Sequences were derived from PBMCs, mostly from graft donor cells, sampled 360 days after TCRalphabeta/CD19-depleted stem cell transplant. These receptors came from a boy under three years old who had a stem cell transplant for SCID, so the T cells may come from the graft donor.

The chain employs TRBV27 and TRBJ1-4, with a tentative D call TRBD1 (5 bases). The germline gives CDR1 MNHEY, CDR2 SMNVEV (reference sequence). V was clipped by 5 bases and J by 10 bases, with 20 bases between them. CDR3 length equals 15 residues. The CDR3: CASSPEPGGTGKLFF. The CDR3, as DNA: TGTGCCAGCAGTCCCGAGCCGGGGGGGACTGGAAAACTGTTTTTT.

This chain joins TRBV25-1 and TRBJ2-7; D might be TRBD1 or TRBD2, each matching 6 bases. The CDR3 runs to 14 residues. Germline CDR1 MGHDK, CDR2 SYGVNS. V was trimmed by 5 bases and J by 2 bases, leaving 13 bases between them. The CDR3 coding sequence is TGTGCCAGCAGTCCCCTCGGGGGCCCCTACGAGCAGTACTTC. Its translation is CASSPLGGPYEQYF.

There are a few counts of this clonotype. The J gene is TRBJ2-7, the V gene TRBV6-2 or TRBV6-3, with 7 bases that match TRBD1. The CDR3 totals 15 residues. Germline CDR1 MNHEY, CDR2 SVGEGT. V gave up 10 bases and J gave up 3 bases; unmatched junction bases: 15. Written as DNA, the CDR3 is TGTGCCACCCTCCGCCTTCCGGGACAGTTCTACGAGCAGTACTTC. Encoded protein: CATLRLPGQFYEQYF.

V is TRBV6-5 and J is TRBJ2-1; D may be TRBD1 (5 bases). Trimming removed 2 bases from V and 1 base from J, with 18 bases in between. CDR3 length: 18 residues. Germline values: CDR1 MNHEY, CDR2 SVGAGI. The DNA for the CDR3 is TGTGCCAGCAGTTACGCACCGCCCTGGGCAGGGTCCTACAATGAGCAGTTCTTC. Translated: CASSYAPPWAGSYNEQFF.

The chain carries TRBV12-3 or TRBV12-4 and TRBJ2-2, with D possibly matching TRBD2 (5 bases). The CDR3 loop spans 17 amino acids. The V gene lost 7 bases and the J gene lost 2 bases, with 20 bases spanning the gap. CDR3 protein: CASTPKGRPINTGELFF. As DNA, the CDR3 is TGTGCCAGCACCCCGAAAGGGAGACCGATAAACACCGGGGAGCTGTTTTTT.

The chain employs TRBV28 and TRBJ2-7, with D perhaps being TRBD1 or TRBD2 (5 bases each). The CDR3 is made up of 13 amino acids. Germline V gives CDR1 MDHEN, CDR2 SYDVKM. Trimming took off 7 bases at V and 2 bases at J, with 12 bases between the two ends. The CDR3: CASTEGPTYEQYF. The DNA for the CDR3 is TGTGCCAGCACCGAGGGGCCTACCTACGAGCAGTACTTC.

The J gene is TRBJ1-2, the V gene TRBV5-6; 8 bases are shared with TRBD1. V lost 0 bases and J lost 2; bases outside the gene matches: 6. The CDR3 is made up of 16 amino acids. Germline CDR1 and CDR2: SGHDT and YYEEEE. CDR3 protein: CASSLAAGGVNYGYTF. The CDR3 DNA reads as TGTGCCAGCAGCTTGGCAGCAGGGGGCGTGAACTATGGCTACACCTTC.

This clonotype appeared a few times. This chain connects TRBV19 to TRBJ2-3; 12 bases are shared with TRBD2. Germline-derived CDR1 and CDR2 are LNHDA and SQIVND (reference sequence). V lost 5 bases and J lost 4; bases outside the gene matches: 10. The CDR3 loop spans 17 amino acids. The chain's CDR3 is CASSPYSLAGGSDTQYF. Written as DNA, the CDR3 is TGTGCCAGTAGTCCCTACTCACTAGCGGGGGGCTCAGATACGCAGTATTTT.

V usage is TRBV2 and J usage is TRBJ1-1; 7 nucleotides align to TRBD1. The germline V gene encodes CDR1 SNHLY and CDR2 FYNNEI. The CDR3 has 14 residues. CDR3 amino acids: CVDPPAGGATEAFF. The CDR3 region has the DNA TGTGTCGACCCTCCGGCAGGGGGGGCCACTGAAGCTTTCTTT.

The genes are TRBV12-3 or TRBV12-4 and TRBJ1-5; D is perhaps TRBD1 (6 bases). The CDR3 is 15 amino acids. Trimming removed 5 bases at V and 0 bases at J, with 11 bases between. In nucleotides, the CDR3 is TGTGCCAGCAGTGTACAGGGAGATAGCAATCAGCCCCAGCATTTT. Protein product: CASSVQGDSNQPQHF.

V and J are TRBV15 and TRBJ1-1, with D tentatively TRBD1 (5 bases). CDR3 length: 17 amino acids. The germline CDR1 and CDR2 sequences are LNHNV and YYDKDF (reference sequence). The V end lost 0 bases, the J end lost 5 bases, and 19 bases lay between the germline ends. The CDR3, as DNA: TGTGCCACCAGCAGAGATTATTCGGGGCCCCGAAGTACTGAAGCTTTCTTT. Protein: CATSRDYSGPRSTEAFF.

This clonotype was seen more than once but under ten times. V gene TRBV6-5 combines with J gene TRBJ2-7, with D tentatively TRBD1 (6 bases). CDR1 is MNHEY, CDR2 SVGAGI, per germline. Trimming pared 0 bases from V and 4 bases from J, leaving 10 bases between. The CDR3 is 14 amino acids. DNA of the CDR3: TGTGCCAGCAGTTACTCGGAGACAGGATACGAGCAGTACTTC. The encoded protein is CASSYSETGYEQYF.

This clonotype was seen a few times. The chain has TRBV5-1 and TRBJ1-1; TRBD1 agrees at 7 bases. CDR1 SGHRS and CDR2 YFSETQ come from the germline V gene. The CDR3 spans 15 residues. J was trimmed by 4 bases and V by 2 bases; bases with no gene match: 8. CDR3 bases: TGCGCCAGCAGCTTACTACAGGGGAAAGGCACTGAAGCTTTCTTT. Translation gives CASSLLQGKGTEAFF.

The V gene is TRBV12-3 or TRBV12-4, the J gene TRBJ2-6, with D possibly matching TRBD1 (5 bases). V was shortened by 2 bases and J by 2 bases, with 10 bases between the two germline ends. The length of the CDR3 is 16 residues. CDR3 in amino acids: CASSLQGITGANVLTF. Written as DNA, the CDR3 is TGTGCCAGCAGTTTACAGGGCATCACTGGGGCCAACGTCCTGACTTTC.